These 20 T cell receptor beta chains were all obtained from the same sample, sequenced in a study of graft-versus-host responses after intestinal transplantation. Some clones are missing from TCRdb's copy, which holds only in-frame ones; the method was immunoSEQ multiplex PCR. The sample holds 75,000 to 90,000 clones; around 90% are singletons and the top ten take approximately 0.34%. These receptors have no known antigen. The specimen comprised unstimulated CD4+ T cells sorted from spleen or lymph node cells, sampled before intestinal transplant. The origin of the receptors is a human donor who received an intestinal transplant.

DNA of the CDR3: TGTGCCAGTAGTAAAGGACAGGTGGTGGATCAGCCCCAGCATTTT. This gives the protein CASSKGQVVDQPQHF. J is TRBJ1-5 and V is TRBV19, with TRBD1 matching over 7 bases. With 4 bases clipped from V and 5 bases from J, the junction kept 8 bases outside the gene matches. CDR1 and CDR2 from the germline V gene are LNHDA and SQIVND (reference sequence). The CDR3 spans 15 residues.

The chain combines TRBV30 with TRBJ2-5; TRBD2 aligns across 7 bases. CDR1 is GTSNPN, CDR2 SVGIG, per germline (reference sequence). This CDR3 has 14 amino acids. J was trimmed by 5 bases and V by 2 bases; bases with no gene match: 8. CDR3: CAWSKALGGETQYF. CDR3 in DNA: TGTGCCTGGAGTAAGGCCCTGGGGGGGGAGACCCAGTACTTC. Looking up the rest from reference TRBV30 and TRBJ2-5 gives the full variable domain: SQTIHQWPATLVQPVGSPLSLECTVEGTSNPNLYWYRQAAGRGLQLLFYSVGIGQISSEVPQNLSASRPQDRQFILSSKKLLLSDSGFYLCAWSKALGGETQYFGPGTRLLVL.

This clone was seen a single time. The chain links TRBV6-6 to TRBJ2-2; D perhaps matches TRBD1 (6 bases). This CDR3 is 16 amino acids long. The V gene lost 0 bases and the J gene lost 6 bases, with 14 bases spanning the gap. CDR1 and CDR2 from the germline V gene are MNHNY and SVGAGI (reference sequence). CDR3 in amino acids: CASSYSGRGLAGELFF. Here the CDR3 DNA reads TGTGCCAGCAGTTACTCGGGTAGGGGGTTGGCCGGGGAGCTGTTTTTT.

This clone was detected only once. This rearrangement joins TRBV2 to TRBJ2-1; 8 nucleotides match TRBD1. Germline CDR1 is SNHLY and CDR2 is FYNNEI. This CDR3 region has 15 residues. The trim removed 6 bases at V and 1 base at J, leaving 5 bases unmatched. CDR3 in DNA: TGTGCCAGCAGGCCCCAGGGGGCGTCCTACAATGAGCAGTTCTTC. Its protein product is CASRPQGASYNEQFF.

The CDR3 DNA reads TGCAGTGCTAGGGACAACTACGAGCAGTACTTC. Its protein is CSARDNYEQYF. The V call is TRBV20-1, the J call TRBJ2-7, with D possibly matching TRBD1 (5 bases). The CDR3 extends over 11 amino acids. The germline V gene has CDR1 DFQATT and CDR2 SNEGSKA (reference sequence). V gave up 3 bases and J gave up 3 bases, with 6 bases separating them.

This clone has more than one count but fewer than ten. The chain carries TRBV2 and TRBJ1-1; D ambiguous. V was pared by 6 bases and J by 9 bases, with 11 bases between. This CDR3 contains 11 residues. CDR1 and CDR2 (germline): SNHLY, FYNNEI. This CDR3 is CASRGERQAFF. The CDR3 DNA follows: TGTGCCAGCAGGGGAGAACGACAAGCTTTCTTT.

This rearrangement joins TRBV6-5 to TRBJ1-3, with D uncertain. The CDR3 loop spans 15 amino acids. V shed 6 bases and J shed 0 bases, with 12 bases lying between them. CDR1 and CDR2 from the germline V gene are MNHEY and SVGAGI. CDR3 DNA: TGTGCCAGCAGCTCCTCCGGGGACTCTGGAAACACCATATATTTT. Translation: CASSSSGDSGNTIYF.

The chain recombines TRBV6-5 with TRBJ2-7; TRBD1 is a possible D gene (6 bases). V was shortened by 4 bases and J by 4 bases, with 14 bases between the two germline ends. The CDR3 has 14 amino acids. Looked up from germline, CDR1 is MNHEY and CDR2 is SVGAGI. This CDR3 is CASSSPRTVYEQYF. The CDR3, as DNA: TGTGCCAGCAGTTCTCCTCGGACAGTTTACGAGCAGTACTTC.

CDR3: CASGRQGIVVGYTF. The CDR3 DNA reads as TGTGCCAGCGGGCGACAGGGGATAGTCGTAGGCTACACCTTC. The chain has TRBV6-5 and TRBJ1-2; 8 nucleotides line up with TRBD1. Trimming cost V 8 bases and J 8 bases; bases outside gene matches: 13. CDR3 size: 14 residues. Germline CDR1 and CDR2: MNHEY and SVGAGI.

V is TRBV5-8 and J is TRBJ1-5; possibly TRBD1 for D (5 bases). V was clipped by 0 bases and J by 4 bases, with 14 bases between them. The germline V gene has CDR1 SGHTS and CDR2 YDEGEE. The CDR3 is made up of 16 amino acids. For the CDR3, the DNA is TGTGCCAGCAGCTTGGGGGAGGGGTCGAGAAATCAGCCCCAGCATTTT. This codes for CASSLGEGSRNQPQHF. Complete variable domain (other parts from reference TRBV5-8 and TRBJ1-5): EAGVTQSPTHLIKTRGQQATLRCSPISGHTSVYWYQQALGLGLQFLLWYDEGEERNRGNFPPRFSGRQFPNYSSELNVNALELEDSALYLCASSLGEGSRNQPQHFGDGTRLSIL.

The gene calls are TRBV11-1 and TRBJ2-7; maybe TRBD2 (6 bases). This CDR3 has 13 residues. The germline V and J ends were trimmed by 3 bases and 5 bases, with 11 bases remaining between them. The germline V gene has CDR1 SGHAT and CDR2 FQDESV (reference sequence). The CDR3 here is CASSFFGGNEQYF. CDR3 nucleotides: TGTGCCAGCAGCTTTTTCGGGGGTAACGAGCAGTACTTC.

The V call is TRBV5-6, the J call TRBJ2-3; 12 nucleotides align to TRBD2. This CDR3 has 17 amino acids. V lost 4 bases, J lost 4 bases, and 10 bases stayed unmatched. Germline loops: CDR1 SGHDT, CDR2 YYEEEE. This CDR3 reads CASSPAGLAGTADTQYF. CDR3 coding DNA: TGTGCCAGCAGCCCTGCCGGACTAGCGGGGACAGCAGATACGCAGTATTTT.

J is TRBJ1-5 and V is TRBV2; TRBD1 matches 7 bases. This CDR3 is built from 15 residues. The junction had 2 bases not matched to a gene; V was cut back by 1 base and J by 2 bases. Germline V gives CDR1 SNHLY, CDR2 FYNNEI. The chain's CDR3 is CASSEGQGGNQPQHF. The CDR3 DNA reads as TGTGCCAGCAGTGAAGGACAGGGAGGCAATCAGCCCCAGCATTTT.

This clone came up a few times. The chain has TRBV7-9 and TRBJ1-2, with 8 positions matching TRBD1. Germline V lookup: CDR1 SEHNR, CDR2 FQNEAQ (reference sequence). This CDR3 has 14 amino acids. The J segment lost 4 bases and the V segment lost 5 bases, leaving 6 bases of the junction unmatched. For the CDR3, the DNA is TGTGCCAGCAGCCTACAACAGGGGGTCTATGGCTACACCTTC. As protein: CASSLQQGVYGYTF.

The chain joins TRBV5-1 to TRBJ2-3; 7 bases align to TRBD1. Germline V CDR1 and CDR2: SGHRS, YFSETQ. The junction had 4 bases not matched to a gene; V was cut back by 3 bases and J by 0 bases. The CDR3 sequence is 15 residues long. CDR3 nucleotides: TGCGCCAGCAGCTCGGGACAGACCAGCACAGATACGCAGTATTTT. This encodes CASSSGQTSTDTQYF.

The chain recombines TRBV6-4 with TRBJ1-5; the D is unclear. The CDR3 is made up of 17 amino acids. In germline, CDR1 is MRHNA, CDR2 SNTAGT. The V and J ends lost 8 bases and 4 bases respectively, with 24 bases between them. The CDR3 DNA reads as TGTGCCAGCCGACGAACGGGTAAAGTTAATCCAAATCAGCCCCAGCATTTT. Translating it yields CASRRTGKVNPNQPQHF.

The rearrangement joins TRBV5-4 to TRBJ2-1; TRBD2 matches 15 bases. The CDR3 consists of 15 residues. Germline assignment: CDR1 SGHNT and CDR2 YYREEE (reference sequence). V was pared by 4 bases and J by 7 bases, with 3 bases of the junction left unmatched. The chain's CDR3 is CASSGGLAGGNEQFF. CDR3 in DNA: TGTGCCAGCAGCGGGGGACTAGCGGGAGGTAATGAGCAGTTCTTC. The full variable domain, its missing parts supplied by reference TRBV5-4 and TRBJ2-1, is ETGVTQSPTHLIKTRGQQVTLRCSSQSGHNTVSWYQQALGQGPQFIFQYYREEENGRGNFPPRFSGLQFPNYSSELNVNALELDDSALYLCASSGGLAGGNEQFFGPGTRLTVL.

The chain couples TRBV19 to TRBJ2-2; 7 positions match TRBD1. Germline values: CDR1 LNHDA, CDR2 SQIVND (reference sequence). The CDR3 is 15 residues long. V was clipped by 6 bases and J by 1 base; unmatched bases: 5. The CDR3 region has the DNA TGTGCCAGTAGACCCGGGACAGTGAACACCGGGGAGCTGTTTTTT. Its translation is CASRPGTVNTGELFF.

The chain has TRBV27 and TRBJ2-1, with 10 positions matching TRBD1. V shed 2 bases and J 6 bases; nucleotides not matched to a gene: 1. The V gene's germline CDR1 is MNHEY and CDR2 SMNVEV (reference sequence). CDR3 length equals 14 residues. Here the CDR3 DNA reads TGTGCCAGCAGTTTAGGGACAGGGGTCAATGAGCAGTTCTTC. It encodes CASSLGTGVNEQFF.

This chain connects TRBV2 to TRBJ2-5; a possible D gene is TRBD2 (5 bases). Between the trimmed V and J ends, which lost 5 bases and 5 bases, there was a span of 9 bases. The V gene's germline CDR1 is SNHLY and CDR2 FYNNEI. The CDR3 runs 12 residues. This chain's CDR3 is CASSWTGETQYF. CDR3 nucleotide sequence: TGTGCCAGCAGTTGGACGGGGGAGACCCAGTACTTC.